This T cell receptor (beta chain) was sequenced in a study of cytomegalovirus exposure and HLA in healthy donors (dated by TCRdb to 2016 to 2017). Background for the entire study: In an earlier analysis of some 550 of the donors, 276 Gb of sequence data and 90 million to 130 million unique TCR beta sequences from 150 million to 200 million T cells were reported. About 310 gigabases of sequencing data and roughly 90 million unique TCR sequences were included in an early release covering under 650 HLA-typed donors. The genetic ancestry cluster associated with self-reported Caucasian donors included around four fifths of the approximately 430 genotyped donors. The study aimed to test whether signatures of past pathogen exposure could be identified by cataloging public T cell receptors. The study profiled the T cell repertoires of about 640 subjects by immunosequencing and related them to cytomegalovirus serostatus. A separate validation cohort of some 130 different subjects was used in addition to the roughly 700-subject first cohort. High-throughput TCR immunosequencing, statistical association of individual TCRs with disease status, and machine learning were combined to predict cytomegalovirus infection status. A later analysis re-analyzed previously published TCR beta repertoires from 550 to 700 donors and added high-resolution HLA genotyping to study TCR occurrence patterns. Rather than using new phenotypic data, the later analysis identified candidate immune exposures from TCR beta sequences and from how often those sequences occurred across donors. An earlier analysis of 587 of the donors used high-throughput TCR beta sequencing to judge whether each TCR beta V gene segment behaved as functional or pseudogenic. Donor age, sex, ethnicity and CMV serostatus were compiled alongside the repertoire data. A later genetic analysis took genome-wide SNP genotypes for about three fifths of the roughly 670 donors and used that subset as a discovery cohort. All discovery cohort repertoires had been generated on a single sequencing platform. Both class I and class II loci were covered by HLA typing, at four-digit resolution. The number of donors typed differed by locus, with roughly 629-640 for A, B, C, DRB1 and DQB1, 522 for DQA1, over 600 for DPA1, and some 470 for DPB1. Because of strong linkage in the cohort, roughly five DR-DQ haplotypes were treated as single units for association and clustering. Across 300 to 400 genotyped donors of the cohort, an average of approximately 220,000 unique TCR beta nucleotide sequences per donor were sequenced, and 15% to 20% of those sequences were non-productive.

The paper's findings and limits, for the study overall: Because counts were too low, seventeen rarely observed V segments, including chromosome 9 orphons, were left out of the earlier analysis of about 500 of the donors. A later analysis found that TCR association rates varied across HLA loci, with DRB1 alleles showing the most associated TCRs and HLA-C alleles the fewest. In an earlier analysis of 587 of the donors, most TCR beta V segments appeared in productive rearrangements about 90% or about 30% of the time, broadly matching IMGT annotations. In vitro tests confirmed that three of the cytomegalovirus-associated TCR beta chains recognize cytomegalovirus antigens. Only TCR beta chains were sequenced in this cohort, and the absence of alpha or paired-chain data limited detectable features. A later analysis associated approximately 17,000 TCR beta sequences with specific HLA alleles at a false discovery rate of 0.05. Compared with the roughly 700-donor mean, donors in an Asian-associated ancestry cluster had fewer N-insertions in productive TCRs, according to a later genetic analysis. A later genetic analysis associated a missense DCLRE1C variant with V-gene and J-gene trimming of TCR beta chains, and an independent cohort replicated the association. Some IMGT-functional V segments, including TRBV6-2 and TRBV6-3, could not be distinguished by the 87-base-pair reads and were therefore excluded. In a later analysis, most CMV-associated TCR beta chains were found to appear HLA-restricted, with HLA associations seemingly driven largely by CMV exposure. Several of the top co-occurrence clusters appeared to be linked to parvovirus B19, influenza, CMV and Epstein-Barr virus, according to a later analysis. When HLA alleles, especially DR and DQ, strongly co-occurred, TCR associations were difficult to assign to individual alleles. For the cohort, immune exposure information was limited to CMV serostatus. Because some donors lacked HLA typing at each locus, the association tests relied only on the typed subset. Linkage disequilibrium might explain the correlated functional status among segregating V segments, but an unknown experimental factor could not be excluded. Most TCR sequences were observed very rarely across donors, whereas some public TCRs were present in many individuals. The authors suggested that the approach could potentially be generalized to other disease states and immunological phenotypes. Sequencing depth was assumed to be roughly uniform across donors in the presence/absence analyses, though that assumption may not hold. A cluster of highly shared sequence variants was judged likely to be a technical artifact of the sequencing pipeline. The study gave a list of some 150 TCR beta chains associated with cytomegalovirus. The classifier was reported to diagnose cytomegalovirus status with high specificity and sensitivity in both the original cohort and the validation cohort. A further reported finding was that TCR beta sequences accurately predicted the HLA-A and HLA-B alleles for most subjects in the first cohort. Compared with equally common non-associated chains, HLA-associated TCR beta chains in a later analysis were more clonally expanded and had lower generation probabilities.

The library was obtained by the immunoSEQ multiplex PCR assay. The multiplex PCR relied on a mix of 60 forward primers for TCR Vbeta segments and 13 reverse primers for TCR Jbeta segments. Amplification of the CDR3 region of rearranged TCR beta genes was performed with a multiplex PCR assay on genomic DNA. The amplified TCR beta libraries were sequenced on the Illumina HiSeq System as 87-base-pair reads. The authors' analysis ran thus. A later analysis tallied tens of millions of unique TCR beta chains across the roughly 610 repertoires, and some 10 million of those chains were shared by two or more donors. To remove PCR and sequencing errors, raw reads were error-corrected and collapsed into unique sequences using a nearest-neighbor algorithm that merged closely related sequences. CDR3 sequences were aligned to IMGT reference sequences to assign V, D and J gene segments. For a sequence to be retained, a match of at least six nucleotides was required to both a V gene segment and a J gene segment. Rearrangements were classified as productive when the CDR3 lacked stop codons and remained in frame with V and J, and all other rearrangements were classified as non-productive. CDR3 was defined according to IMGT convention as the region running from the second conserved V-encoded cysteine to the conserved J-encoded phenylalanine. In an earlier analysis of around 540 of the donors, sequences lacking an unambiguous match to a single V gene segment were excluded. In an earlier analysis of about 590 of the donors, a V segment was called functional when productive rearrangements were above 56.7%, and segregating when the standard deviation between donors exceeded 5%. To diagnose cytomegalovirus status from the catalog of TCR beta chain sequences, a statistical classification framework was built. In a later analysis, V and J genes were assigned by comparing TCR nucleotide sequences against IMGT/GENE-DB human TR gene sequences. In a later analysis, CDR3 sequences and most-parsimonious VDJ recombination scenarios were assigned using the TCRdist pipeline. In a later analysis, each TCR beta chain was defined by its CDR3 amino acid sequence together with its V-gene family, and reads lacking a unique V-gene family were excluded. A later analysis removed 550 to 650 highly shared, low-generation-probability nucleotide sequences to deal with suspected cross-contamination and a sequencing artifact. In a later analysis, a clonal expansion index was calculated for each public chain from normalized within-repertoire ranks of inferred template counts. In a later analysis, generation probabilities were computed using a VDJ recombination model fitted to out-of-frame rearrangements, and the results were checked against IGoR. In a later analysis, hypergeometric tests were used to score TCR-TCR, TCR-HLA and TCR-CMV co-occurrence, with a repertoire-size bias correction applied to TCR pairs. False discovery rates were estimated in a later analysis by permuting HLA or CMV assignments 20 times. In a later analysis, co-occurring TCRs were grouped using DBSCAN, and TCRdist sequence similarity was added for clustering within HLA-allele-positive subsets. For co-occurrence clustering, repertoires with fewer than 30,000 or more than 120,000 public chains were excluded, along with roughly 5 repertoires with anomalous nucleotide sharing. Held by TCRdb, this immuneACCESS table contains in-frame sequences only and omits some clones. Under half of the omission traces to an unresolved V gene where checked; the cause of the rest is unknown. V and J calls plus clone size are reproduced from that table; the DNA served to infer D and trimming. This sample comprises some 120,000 clones, roughly 84% of them detected only once. Clones ranked in the top ten supply 2.5% to 3% of the sample.

The cohort was made up of 650 to 700 healthy bone marrow donors. At the time of sampling, every cohort member was nominally healthy, though immune exposures that went unrecorded were likely present. The donor tested CMV seropositive and was one of the 289 seropositive cohort members. A peripheral blood sample was provided by each donor, and peripheral blood mononuclear cells were used for TCR beta sequencing. Genomic DNA extraction from the blood cell samples was performed with the Qiagen DNeasy Blood Extraction Kit. To note about this clone: The antigen this receptor binds is unknown. One base away there is no much larger clone; base qualities are not given.

The cysteine opens and the phenylalanine closes a CDR3 of 13 amino acids. The entry retains the CDR3 DNA only, 39 bases that are in frame from base 1. V is clipped by 1 base and J by 9 bases, and the sequence between their germline boundaries is 10 bases long. As encoded in the germline V gene (reference sequence), CDR1 is LNHDA while CDR2 is SQIVND. The sample taken for sequencing was PBMCs. This clonotype was sampled from a woman between 18 and 30 years old in good health and CMV-seropositive. Recombination joined TRBV19 with TRBJ2-1; the D gene is possibly TRBD2, with 6 bases matching. The nucleotide sequence reads as follows: TGTGCCAGTAGTATAGCGGAGGGGAGTGAGCAGTTCTTC. It specifies CASSIAEGSEQFF.